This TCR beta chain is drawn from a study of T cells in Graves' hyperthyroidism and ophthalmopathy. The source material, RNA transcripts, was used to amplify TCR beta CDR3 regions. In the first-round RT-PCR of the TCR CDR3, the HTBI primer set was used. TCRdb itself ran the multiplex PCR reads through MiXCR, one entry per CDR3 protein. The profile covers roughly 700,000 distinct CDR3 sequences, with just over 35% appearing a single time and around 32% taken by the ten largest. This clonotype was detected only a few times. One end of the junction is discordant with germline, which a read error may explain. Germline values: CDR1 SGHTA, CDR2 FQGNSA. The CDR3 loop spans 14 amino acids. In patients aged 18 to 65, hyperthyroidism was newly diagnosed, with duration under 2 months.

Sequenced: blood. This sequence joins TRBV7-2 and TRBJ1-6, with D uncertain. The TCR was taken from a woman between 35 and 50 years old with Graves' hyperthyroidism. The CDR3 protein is CASSFPSDNSPLHF. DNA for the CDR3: TGTGCCAGCAGCTTCCCCTCCGATAATTCACCCCTCCACTTT.